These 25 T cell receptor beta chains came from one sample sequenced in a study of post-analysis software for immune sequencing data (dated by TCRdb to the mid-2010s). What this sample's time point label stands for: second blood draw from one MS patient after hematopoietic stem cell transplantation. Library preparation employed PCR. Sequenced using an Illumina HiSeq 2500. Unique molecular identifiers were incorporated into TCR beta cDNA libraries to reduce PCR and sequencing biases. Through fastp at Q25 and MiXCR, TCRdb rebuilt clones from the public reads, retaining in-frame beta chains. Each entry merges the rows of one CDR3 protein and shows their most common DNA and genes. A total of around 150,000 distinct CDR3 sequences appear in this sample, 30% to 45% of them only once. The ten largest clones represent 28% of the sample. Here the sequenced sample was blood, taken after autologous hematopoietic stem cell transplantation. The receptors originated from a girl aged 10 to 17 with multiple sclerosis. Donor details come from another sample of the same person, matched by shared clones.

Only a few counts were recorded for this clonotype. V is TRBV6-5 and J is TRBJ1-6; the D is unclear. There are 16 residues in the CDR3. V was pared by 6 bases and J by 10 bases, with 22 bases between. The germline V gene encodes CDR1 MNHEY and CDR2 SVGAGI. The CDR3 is CASSFSGRLKESPLHF. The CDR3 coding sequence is TGTGCCAGCAGCTTCTCCGGGAGGTTGAAGGAATCACCCCTCCACTTT.

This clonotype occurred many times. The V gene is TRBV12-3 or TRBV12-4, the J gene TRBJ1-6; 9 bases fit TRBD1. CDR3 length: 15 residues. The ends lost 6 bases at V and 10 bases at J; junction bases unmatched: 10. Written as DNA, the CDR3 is TGTGCCAGCAGCCAGACAGGGGGTCGGAACTCACCCCTCCACTTT. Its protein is CASSQTGGRNSPLHF.

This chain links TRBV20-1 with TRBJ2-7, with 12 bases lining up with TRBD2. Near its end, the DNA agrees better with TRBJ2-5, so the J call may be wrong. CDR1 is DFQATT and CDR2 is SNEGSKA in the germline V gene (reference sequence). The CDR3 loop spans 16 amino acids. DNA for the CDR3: TGCAGTGCTAGACCCCGGACTAGCGGGGTGTCCGGGACCCAGTACTTC. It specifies CSARPRTSGVSGTQYF.

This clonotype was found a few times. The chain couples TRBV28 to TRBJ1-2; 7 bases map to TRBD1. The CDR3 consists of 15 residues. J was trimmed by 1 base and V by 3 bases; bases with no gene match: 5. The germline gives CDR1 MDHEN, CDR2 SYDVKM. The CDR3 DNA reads TGTGCCAGCAGTTTCGGCGGGACAGATAACTATGGCTACACCTTC. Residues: CASSFGGTDNYGYTF.

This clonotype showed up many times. Here the CDR3 reads CASSYGLAGGLTNNEQFF. In nucleotides, the CDR3 is TGTGCCAGCAGTTACGGACTAGCGGGAGGACTGACAAACAATGAGCAGTTCTTC. J is TRBJ2-1 and V is TRBV28, with TRBD2 identical over 14 bases. Germline CDR1 MDHEN, CDR2 SYDVKM. The CDR3 has 18 residues. The junction had 10 bases not matched to a gene; V was cut back by 4 bases and J by 5 bases.

CDR3 nucleotides: TGCGCCAGCAGCTTGGGAGTCACGGGCACTGAAGCTTTCTTT. The encoded protein is CASSLGVTGTEAFF. The rearrangement links TRBV5-1 to TRBJ1-1, with D uncertain. V was clipped by 0 bases and J by 4 bases, with 10 bases between them. CDR1 is SGHRS and CDR2 is YFSETQ in the germline V gene. CDR3 size: 14 residues. The full variable domain, its missing parts supplied by reference TRBV5-1 and TRBJ1-1, is KAGVTQTPRYLIKTRGQQVTLSCSPISGHRSVSWYQQTPGQGLQFLFEYFSETQRNKGNFPGRFSGRQFSNSRSEMNVSTLELGDSALYLCASSLGVTGTEAFFGQGTRLTVV.

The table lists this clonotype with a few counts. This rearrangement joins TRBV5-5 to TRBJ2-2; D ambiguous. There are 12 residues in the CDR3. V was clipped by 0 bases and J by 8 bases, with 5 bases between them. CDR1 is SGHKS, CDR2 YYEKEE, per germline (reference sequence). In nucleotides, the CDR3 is TGTGCCAGCAGCTTGGGGCCGGGGGAGCTGTTTTTT. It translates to CASSLGPGELFF.

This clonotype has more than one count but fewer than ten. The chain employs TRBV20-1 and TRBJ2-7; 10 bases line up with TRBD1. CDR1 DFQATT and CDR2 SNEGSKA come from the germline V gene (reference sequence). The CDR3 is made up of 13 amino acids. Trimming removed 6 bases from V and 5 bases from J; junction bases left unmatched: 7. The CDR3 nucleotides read TGCAGTGCCCCGGGACAGGGGATCGACGAGCAGTACTTC. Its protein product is CSAPGQGIDEQYF.

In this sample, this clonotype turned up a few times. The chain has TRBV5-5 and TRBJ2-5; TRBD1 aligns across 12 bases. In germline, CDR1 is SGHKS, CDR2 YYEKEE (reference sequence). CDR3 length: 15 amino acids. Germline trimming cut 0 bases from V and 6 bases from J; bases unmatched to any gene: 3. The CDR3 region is CASSLVGQGAKTQYF. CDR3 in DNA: TGTGCCAGCAGCTTGGTGGGACAGGGGGCAAAGACCCAGTACTTC.

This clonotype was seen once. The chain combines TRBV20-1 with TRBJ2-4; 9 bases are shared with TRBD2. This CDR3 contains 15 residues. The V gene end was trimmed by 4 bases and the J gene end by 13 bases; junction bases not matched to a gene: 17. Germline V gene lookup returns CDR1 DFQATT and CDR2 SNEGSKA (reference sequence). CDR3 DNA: TGCAGTGCTACCCCCGGGGCGGGAGGGCAGAAAGAGCAGTACTTC. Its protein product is CSATPGAGGQKEQYF.

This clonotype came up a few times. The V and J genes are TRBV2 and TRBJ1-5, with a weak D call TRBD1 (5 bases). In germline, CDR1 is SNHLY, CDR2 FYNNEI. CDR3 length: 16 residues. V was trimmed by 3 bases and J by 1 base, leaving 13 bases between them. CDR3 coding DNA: TGTGCCAGCAGTGAGGGGGGGATGAGGAGCAATCAGCCCCAGCATTTT. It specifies CASSEGGMRSNQPQHF.

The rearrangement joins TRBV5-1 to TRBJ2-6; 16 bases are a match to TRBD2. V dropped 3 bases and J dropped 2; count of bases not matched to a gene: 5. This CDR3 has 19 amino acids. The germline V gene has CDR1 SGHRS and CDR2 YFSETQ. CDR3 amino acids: CASSSGTSGRAPGANVLTF. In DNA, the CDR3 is TGCGCCAGCAGCTCCGGGACTAGCGGGAGGGCTCCTGGGGCCAACGTCCTGACTTTC. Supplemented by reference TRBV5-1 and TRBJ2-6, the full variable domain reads KAGVTQTPRYLIKTRGQQVTLSCSPISGHRSVSWYQQTPGQGLQFLFEYFSETQRNKGNFPGRFSGRQFSNSRSEMNVSTLELGDSALYLCASSSGTSGRAPGANVLTFGAGSRLTVL.

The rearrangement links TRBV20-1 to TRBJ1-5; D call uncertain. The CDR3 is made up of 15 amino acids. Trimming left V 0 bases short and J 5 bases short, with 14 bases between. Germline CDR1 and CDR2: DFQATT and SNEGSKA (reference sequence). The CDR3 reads CSAREDGYLYQPQHF. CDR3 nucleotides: TGCAGTGCTAGAGAGGATGGGTATTTATATCAGCCCCAGCATTTT.

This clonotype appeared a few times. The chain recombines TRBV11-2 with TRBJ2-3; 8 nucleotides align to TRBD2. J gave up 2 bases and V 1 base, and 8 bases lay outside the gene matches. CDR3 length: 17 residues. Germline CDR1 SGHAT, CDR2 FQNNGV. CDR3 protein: CASSLVASGLVTDTQYF. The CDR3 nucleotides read TGTGCCAGCAGCTTAGTGGCTAGCGGGCTGGTCACAGATACGCAGTATTTT.

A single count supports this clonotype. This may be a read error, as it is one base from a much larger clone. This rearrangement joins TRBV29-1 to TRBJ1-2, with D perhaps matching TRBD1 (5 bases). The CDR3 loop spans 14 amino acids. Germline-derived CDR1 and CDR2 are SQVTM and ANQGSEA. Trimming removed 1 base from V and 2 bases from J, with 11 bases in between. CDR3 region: CSVEGRTTNYGYTF. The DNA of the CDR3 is TGCAGCGTTGAAGGTCGGACAACCAACTATGGCTACACCTTC.

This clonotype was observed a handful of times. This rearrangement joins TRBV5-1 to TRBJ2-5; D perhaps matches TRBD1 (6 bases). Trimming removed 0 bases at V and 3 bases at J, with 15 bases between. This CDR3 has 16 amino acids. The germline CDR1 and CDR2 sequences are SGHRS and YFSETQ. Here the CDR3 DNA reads TGCGCCAGCAGCTTGGGGGGGCAAATGGGAAAAGAGACCCAGTACTTC. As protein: CASSLGGQMGKETQYF. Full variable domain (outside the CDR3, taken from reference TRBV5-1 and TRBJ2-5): KAGVTQTPRYLIKTRGQQVTLSCSPISGHRSVSWYQQTPGQGLQFLFEYFSETQRNKGNFPGRFSGRQFSNSRSEMNVSTLELGDSALYLCASSLGGQMGKETQYFGPGTRLLVL.

CDR3 region: CASSSTGGLPYEQYF. CDR3 coding DNA: TGTGCCAGCAGCTCGACAGGGGGTCTCCCCTACGAGCAGTACTTC. The rearrangement uses TRBV7-9 and TRBJ2-7; 9 bases line up with TRBD1. This CDR3 region has 15 residues. The ends lost 4 bases at V and 2 bases at J; junction bases unmatched: 6. CDR1 is SEHNR and CDR2 is FQNEAQ in the germline V gene (reference sequence).

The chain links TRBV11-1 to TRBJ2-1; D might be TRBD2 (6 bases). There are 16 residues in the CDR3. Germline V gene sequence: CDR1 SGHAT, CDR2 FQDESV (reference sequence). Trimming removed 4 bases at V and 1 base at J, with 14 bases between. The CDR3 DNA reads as TGTGCCAGCAGCTCATCATTTGCGGGATCCTACAATGAGCAGTTCTTC. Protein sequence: CASSSSFAGSYNEQFF.

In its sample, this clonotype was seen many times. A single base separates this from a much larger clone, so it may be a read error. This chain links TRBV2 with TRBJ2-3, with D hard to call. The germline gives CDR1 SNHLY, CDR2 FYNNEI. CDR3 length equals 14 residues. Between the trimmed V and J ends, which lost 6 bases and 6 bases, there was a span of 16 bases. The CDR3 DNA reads TGTGCCAGCAGGGTGGGTCGGACGGGCGATACGCAGTATTTT. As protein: CASRVGRTGDTQYF.

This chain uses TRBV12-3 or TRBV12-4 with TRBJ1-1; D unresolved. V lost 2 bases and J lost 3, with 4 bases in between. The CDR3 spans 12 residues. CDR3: CASSLSYTEAFF. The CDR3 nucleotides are TGTGCCAGCAGTTTATCTTACACTGAAGCTTTCTTT.

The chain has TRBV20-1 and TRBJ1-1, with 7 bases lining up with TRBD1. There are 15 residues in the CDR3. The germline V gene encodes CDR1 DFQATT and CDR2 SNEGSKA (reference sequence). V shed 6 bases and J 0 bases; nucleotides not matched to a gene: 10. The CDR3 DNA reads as TGCAGTGCCCCCTTATTGGGGACAGTGAACACTGAAGCTTTCTTT. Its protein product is CSAPLLGTVNTEAFF.

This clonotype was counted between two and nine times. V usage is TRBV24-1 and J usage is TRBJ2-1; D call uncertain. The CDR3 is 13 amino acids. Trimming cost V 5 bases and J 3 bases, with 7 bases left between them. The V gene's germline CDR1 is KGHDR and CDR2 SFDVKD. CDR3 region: CATSVANYNEQFF. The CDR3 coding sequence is TGTGCCACCAGTGTTGCAAACTACAATGAGCAGTTCTTC.

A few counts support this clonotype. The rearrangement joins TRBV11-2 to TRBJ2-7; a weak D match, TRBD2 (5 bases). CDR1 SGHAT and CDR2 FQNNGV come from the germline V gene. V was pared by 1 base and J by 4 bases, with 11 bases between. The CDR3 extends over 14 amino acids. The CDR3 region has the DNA TGTGCCAGCAGCTTAGGGAGGAGACCATACGAGCAGTACTTC. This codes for CASSLGRRPYEQYF.

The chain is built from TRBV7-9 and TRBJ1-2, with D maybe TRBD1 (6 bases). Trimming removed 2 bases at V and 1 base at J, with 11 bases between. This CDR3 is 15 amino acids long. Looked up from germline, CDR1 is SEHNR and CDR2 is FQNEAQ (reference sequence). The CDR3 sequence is CASSLPGHRNYGYTF. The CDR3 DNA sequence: TGTGCCAGCAGCTTACCGGGACACCGTAACTATGGCTACACCTTC. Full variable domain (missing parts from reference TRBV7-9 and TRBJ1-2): DTGVSQNPRHKITKRGQNVTFRCDPISEHNRLYWYRQTLGQGPEFLTYFQNEAQLEKSRLLSDRFSAERPKGSFSTLEIQRTEQGDSAMYLCASSLPGHRNYGYTFGSGTRLTVV.

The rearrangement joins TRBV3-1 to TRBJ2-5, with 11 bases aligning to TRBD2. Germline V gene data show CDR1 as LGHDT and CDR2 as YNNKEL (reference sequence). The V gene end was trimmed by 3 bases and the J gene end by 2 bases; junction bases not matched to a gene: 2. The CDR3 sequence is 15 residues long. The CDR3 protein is CASSHRLAGQETQYF. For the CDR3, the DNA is TGTGCCAGCAGCCACAGACTAGCGGGGCAAGAGACCCAGTACTTC.